The T cell receptor (beta chain) described here comes from a study of shared clonotypes between healthy human individuals. Genomic DNA belonging to each subset was distributed in equal measure over several immunoSEQ plates. TCRdb's table, derived via immunoSEQ multiplex PCR, lists solely in-frame clones and lacks some. The sample lists around 510,000 clones; around 80% were seen once. V was pared by 5 bases and J by 4 bases, with 14 bases between. CDR3 length: 14 residues. Germline assignment: CDR1 SGHTA and CDR2 FQGTGA. The sequence came from a woman aged 40 to 50 in good health. Some clones in this sample may be carry-over from other donors' samples. Input material: PBMCs. The chain links TRBV7-3 to TRBJ2-5, with D possibly TRBD2 on 6 matching bases. The CDR3 sequence: CASSPLGGGETQYF. The CDR3 DNA is TGTGCCAGCAGCCCCCTCGGGGGAGGAGAGACCCAGTACTTC.